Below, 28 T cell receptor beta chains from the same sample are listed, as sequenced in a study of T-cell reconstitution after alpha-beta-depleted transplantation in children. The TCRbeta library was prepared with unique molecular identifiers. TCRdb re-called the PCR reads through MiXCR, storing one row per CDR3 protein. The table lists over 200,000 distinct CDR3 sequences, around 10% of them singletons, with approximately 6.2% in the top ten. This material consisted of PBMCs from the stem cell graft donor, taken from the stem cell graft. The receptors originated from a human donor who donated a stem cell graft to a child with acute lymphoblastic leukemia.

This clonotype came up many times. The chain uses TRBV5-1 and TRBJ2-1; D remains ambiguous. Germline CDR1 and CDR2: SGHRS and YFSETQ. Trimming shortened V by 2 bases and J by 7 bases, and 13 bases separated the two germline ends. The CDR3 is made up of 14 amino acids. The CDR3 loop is CASSFSSPLNEQFF. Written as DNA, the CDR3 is TGCGCCAGCAGCTTTTCTTCCCCTCTAAATGAGCAGTTCTTC.

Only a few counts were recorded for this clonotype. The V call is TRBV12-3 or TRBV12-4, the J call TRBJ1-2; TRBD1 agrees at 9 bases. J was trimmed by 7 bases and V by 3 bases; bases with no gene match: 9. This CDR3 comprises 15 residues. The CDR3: CASSFAGQGAGGYTF. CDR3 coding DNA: TGTGCCAGCAGTTTCGCGGGACAGGGAGCGGGTGGCTACACCTTC.

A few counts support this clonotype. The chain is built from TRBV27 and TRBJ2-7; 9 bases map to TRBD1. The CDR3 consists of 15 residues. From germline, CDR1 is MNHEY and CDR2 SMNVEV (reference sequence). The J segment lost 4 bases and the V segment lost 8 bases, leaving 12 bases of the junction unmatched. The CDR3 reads CASRHDRDRAYEQYF. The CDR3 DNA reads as TGTGCCAGCCGACACGACCGGGACAGGGCATACGAGCAGTACTTC.

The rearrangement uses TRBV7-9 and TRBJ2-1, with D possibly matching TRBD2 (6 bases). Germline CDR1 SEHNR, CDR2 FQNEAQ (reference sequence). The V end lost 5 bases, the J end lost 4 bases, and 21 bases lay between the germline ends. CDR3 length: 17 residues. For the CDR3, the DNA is TGTGCCAGCAGCCCAGAAGGGACTCCGAACAAATACAATGAGCAGTTCTTC. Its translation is CASSPEGTPNKYNEQFF. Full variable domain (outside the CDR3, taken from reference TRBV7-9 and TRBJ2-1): DTGVSQNPRHKITKRGQNVTFRCDPISEHNRLYWYRQTLGQGPEFLTYFQNEAQLEKSRLLSDRFSAERPKGSFSTLEIQRTEQGDSAMYLCASSPEGTPNKYNEQFFGPGTRLTVL.

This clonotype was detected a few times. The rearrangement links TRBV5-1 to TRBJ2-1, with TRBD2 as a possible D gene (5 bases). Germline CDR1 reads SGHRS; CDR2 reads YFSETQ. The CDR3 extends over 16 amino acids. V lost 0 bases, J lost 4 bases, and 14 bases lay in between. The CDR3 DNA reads TGCGCCAGCAGCTTGGAGGGAGTACAGTTATACAATGAGCAGTTCTTC. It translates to CASSLEGVQLYNEQFF.

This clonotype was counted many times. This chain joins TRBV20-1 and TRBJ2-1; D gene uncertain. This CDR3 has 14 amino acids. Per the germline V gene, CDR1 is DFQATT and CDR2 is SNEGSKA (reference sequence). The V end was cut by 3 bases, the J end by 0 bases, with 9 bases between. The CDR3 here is CSARNPSSYNEQFF. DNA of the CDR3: TGCAGTGCTAGGAACCCCAGCTCCTACAATGAGCAGTTCTTC.

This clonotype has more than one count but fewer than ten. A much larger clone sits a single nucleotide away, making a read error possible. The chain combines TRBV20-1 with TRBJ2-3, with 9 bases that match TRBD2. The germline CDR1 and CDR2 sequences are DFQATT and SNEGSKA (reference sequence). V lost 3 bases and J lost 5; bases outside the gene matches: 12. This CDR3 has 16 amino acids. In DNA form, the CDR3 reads TGCAGTGCTAGCACCACTTTACTAGCGGGCATAGATACGCAGTATTTT. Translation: CSASTTLLAGIDTQYF.

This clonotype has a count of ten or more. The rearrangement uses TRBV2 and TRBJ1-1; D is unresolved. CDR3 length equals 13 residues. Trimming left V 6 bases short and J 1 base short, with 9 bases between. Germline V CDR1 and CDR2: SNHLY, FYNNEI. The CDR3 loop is CASRAEWNTEAFF. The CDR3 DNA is TGTGCCAGCAGGGCCGAATGGAACACTGAAGCTTTCTTT. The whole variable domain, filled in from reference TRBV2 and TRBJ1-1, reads EPEVTQTPSHQVTQMGQEVILRCVPISNHLYFYWYRQILGQKVEFLVSFYNNEISEKSEIFDDQFSVERPDGSNFTLKIRSTKLEDSAMYFCASRAEWNTEAFFGQGTRLTVV.

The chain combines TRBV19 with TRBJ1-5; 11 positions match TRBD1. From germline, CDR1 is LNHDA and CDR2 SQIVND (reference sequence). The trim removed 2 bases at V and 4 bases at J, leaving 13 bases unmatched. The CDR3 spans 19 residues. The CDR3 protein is CASSIPTWTGGARNQPQHF. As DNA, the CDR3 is TGTGCCAGTAGTATACCTACCTGGACAGGGGGCGCGAGGAATCAGCCCCAGCATTTT.

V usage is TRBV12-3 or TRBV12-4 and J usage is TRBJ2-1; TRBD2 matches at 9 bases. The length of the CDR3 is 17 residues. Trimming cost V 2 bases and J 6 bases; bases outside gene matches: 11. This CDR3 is CASSLNRAGGVINEQFF. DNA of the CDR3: TGTGCCAGCAGTTTAAACAGGGCGGGGGGGGTCATCAATGAGCAGTTCTTC.

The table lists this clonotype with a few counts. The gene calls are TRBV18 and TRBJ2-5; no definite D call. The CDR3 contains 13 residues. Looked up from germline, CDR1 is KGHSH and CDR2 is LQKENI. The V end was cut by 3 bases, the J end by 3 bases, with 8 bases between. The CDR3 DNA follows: TGTGCCAGCTCACCTTCACCCAAAGAGACCCAGTACTTC. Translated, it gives CASSPSPKETQYF.

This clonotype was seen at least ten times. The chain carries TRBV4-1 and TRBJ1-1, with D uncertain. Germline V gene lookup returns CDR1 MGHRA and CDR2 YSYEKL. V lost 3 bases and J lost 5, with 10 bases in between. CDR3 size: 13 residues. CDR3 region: CASSQKTETEAFF. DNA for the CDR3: TGCGCCAGCAGCCAGAAGACCGAAACTGAAGCTTTCTTT.

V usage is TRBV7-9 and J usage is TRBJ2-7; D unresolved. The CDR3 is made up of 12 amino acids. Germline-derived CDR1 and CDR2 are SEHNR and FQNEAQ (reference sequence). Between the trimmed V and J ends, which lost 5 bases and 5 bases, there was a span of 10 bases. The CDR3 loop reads CASSRRANEQYF. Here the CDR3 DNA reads TGTGCCAGCAGCCGAAGGGCCAACGAGCAGTACTTC.

The CDR3, as DNA: TGTGCCAGCAGCTTATCGGGTCTGGATCAGCCCCAGCATTTT. Protein product: CASSLSGLDQPQHF. The rearrangement links TRBV5-4 to TRBJ1-5; D is undetermined. CDR1 is SGHNT and CDR2 is YYREEE in the germline V gene (reference sequence). Trimming removed 2 bases at V and 5 bases at J, with 11 bases between. The CDR3 totals 14 residues.

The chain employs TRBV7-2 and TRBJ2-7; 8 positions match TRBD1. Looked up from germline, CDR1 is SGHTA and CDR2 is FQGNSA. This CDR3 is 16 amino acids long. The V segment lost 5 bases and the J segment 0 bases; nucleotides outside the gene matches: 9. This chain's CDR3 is CASSPPGQASSYEQYF. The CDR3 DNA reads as TGTGCCAGCAGCCCCCCGGGACAGGCCAGCTCCTACGAGCAGTACTTC.

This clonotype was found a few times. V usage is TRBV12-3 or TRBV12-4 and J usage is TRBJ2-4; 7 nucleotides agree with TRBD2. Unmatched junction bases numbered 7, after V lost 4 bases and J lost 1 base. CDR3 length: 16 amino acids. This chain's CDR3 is CASSSLGGEAKNIQYF. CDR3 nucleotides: TGTGCCAGCAGTTCTCTGGGAGGGGAGGCCAAAAACATTCAGTACTTC.

The chain's CDR3 is CASSPYSGSYEQYF. For the CDR3, the DNA is TGTGCCAGCAGCCCCTATAGCGGGTCCTACGAGCAGTACTTC. The rearrangement joins TRBV7-9 to TRBJ2-7, with 7 bases matching TRBD2. V dropped 5 bases and J dropped 1; count of bases not matched to a gene: 5. The germline V gene has CDR1 SEHNR and CDR2 FQNEAQ (reference sequence). This CDR3 region has 14 residues.

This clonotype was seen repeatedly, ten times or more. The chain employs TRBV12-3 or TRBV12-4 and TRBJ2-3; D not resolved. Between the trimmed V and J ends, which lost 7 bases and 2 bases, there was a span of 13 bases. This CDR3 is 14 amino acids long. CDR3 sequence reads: CASIPSWATDTQYF. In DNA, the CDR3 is TGTGCCAGCATCCCTAGTTGGGCCACAGATACGCAGTATTTT.

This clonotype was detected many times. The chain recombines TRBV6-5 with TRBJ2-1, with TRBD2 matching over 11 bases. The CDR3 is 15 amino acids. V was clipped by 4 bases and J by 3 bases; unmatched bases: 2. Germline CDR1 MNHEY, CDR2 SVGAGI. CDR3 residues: CASSFGLAGYNEQFF. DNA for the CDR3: TGTGCCAGCAGTTTCGGACTAGCGGGCTACAATGAGCAGTTCTTC.

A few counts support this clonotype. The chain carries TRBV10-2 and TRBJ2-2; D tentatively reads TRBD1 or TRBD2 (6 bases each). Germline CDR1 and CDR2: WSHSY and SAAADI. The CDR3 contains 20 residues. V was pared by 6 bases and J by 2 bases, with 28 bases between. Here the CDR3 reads CASRGISWRLRGANTGELFF. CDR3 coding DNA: TGCGCCAGCAGGGGGATATCATGGAGGCTTAGGGGGGCAAACACCGGGGAGCTGTTTTTT.

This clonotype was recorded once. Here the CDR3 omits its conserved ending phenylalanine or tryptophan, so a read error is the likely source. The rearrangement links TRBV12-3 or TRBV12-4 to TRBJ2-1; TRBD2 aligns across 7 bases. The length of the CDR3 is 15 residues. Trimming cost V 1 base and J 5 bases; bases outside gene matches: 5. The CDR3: CASSLDVGGDNEQFL. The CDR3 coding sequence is TGTGCCAGCAGTTTAGACGTTGGGGGGGACAATGAGCAGTTCCTC.

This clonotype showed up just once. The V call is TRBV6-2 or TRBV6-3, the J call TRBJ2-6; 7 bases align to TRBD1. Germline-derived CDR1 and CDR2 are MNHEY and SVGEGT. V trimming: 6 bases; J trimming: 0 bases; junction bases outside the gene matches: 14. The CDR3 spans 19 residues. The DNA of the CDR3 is TGTGCCAGCAGGAGACCTGACAGGGCTCCCCTCTCTGGGGCCAACGTCCTGACTTTC. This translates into CASRRPDRAPLSGANVLTF.

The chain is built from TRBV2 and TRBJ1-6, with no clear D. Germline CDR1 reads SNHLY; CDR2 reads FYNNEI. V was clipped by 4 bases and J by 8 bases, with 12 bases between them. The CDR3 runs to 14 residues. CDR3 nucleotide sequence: TGTGCCAGCAGTGCCGGGGTTGGCGATTCACCCCTCCACTTT. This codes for CASSAGVGDSPLHF.

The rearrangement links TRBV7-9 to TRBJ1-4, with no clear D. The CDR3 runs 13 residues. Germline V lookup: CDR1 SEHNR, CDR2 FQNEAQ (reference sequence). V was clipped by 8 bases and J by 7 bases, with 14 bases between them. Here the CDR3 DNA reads TGTGCCAGCTCAGGTGGTGGGGTTGAAAAACTGTTTTTT. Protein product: CASSGGGVEKLFF.

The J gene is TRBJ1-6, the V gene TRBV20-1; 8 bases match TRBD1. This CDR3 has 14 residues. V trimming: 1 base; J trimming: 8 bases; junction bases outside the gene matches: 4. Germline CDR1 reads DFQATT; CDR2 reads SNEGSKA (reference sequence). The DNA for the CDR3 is TGCAGTGCTAGAGGTGGACAGGGTCATTCACCCCTCCACTTT. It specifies CSARGGQGHSPLHF.

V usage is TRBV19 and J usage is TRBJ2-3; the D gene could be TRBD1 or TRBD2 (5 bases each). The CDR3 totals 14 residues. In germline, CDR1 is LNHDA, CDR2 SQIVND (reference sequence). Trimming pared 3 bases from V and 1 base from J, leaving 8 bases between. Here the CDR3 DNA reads TGTGCCAGTAGTATGGGGGTGCGCACAGATACGCAGTATTTT. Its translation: CASSMGVRTDTQYF.

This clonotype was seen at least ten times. The CDR3 nucleotides are TGTGCCAGCAGCGTCGACAGGGGGGATCAGCCCCAGCATTTT. Amino acids: CASSVDRGDQPQHF. V usage is TRBV5-5 and J usage is TRBJ1-5; TRBD1 agrees at 9 bases. The J segment lost 5 bases and the V segment lost 4 bases, leaving 4 bases of the junction unmatched. The germline CDR1 and CDR2 sequences are SGHKS and YYEKEE (reference sequence). The CDR3 is 14 amino acids. The whole variable domain, filled in from reference TRBV5-5 and TRBJ1-5, reads DAGVTQSPTHLIKTRGQQVTLRCSPISGHKSVSWYQQVLGQGPQFIFQYYEKEERGRGNFPDRFSARQFPNYSSELNVNALLLGDSALYLCASSVDRGDQPQHFGDGTRLSIL.

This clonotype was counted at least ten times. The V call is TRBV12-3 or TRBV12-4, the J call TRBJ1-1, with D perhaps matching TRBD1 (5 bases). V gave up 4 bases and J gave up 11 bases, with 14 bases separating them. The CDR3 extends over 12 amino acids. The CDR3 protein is CASSSTEGNAFF. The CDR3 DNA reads TGTGCCAGCAGTTCGACAGAGGGTAACGCTTTCTTT.